The clone carrying this TCR beta chain was seen a handful of times. The data originate from a study of cytomegalovirus exposure and HLA in healthy donors. The PCR ran on 60 Vbeta and 13 Jbeta primers. Method: immunoSEQ multiplex PCR; TCRdb's copy keeps in-frame clones and lacks some. The table has around 300,000 clones, around 90% seen once; the top ten hold roughly 2.1%. The CDR3 consists of 15 residues. V lost 6 bases and J lost 6, with 17 bases in between. Germline lookup yields CDR1 MGHRA and CDR2 YSYEKL. Sequenced input: PBMCs. This TCR was recovered from a woman between 18 and 29 years old in good health and CMV-seronegative. The V and J genes are TRBV4-1 and TRBJ1-4; D is perhaps TRBD1 (6 bases). The CDR3 nucleotides read TGCGCCAGCAGTCCGGATAGGGGGAGAGATGAAAAACTGTTTTTT. Translation: CASSPDRGRDEKLFF.